Below, one TCR beta chain is given with its context. What it binds is not known. The identical CDR3 is also encoded by other nucleotide sequences in the sample. As processed by the authors: Owing to the provision of junction-only sequences devoid of quality scores by immunoSEQ, filtering differed. The table came from immunoSEQ multiplex PCR; TCRdb's copy has only in-frame clones and leaves some out. V and J calls and clone size are those listed in that table; D and trimming were worked out from the DNA. The sample yields about 2 million clones, about 95% seen once. Naive CD8 cells lacked CD45RO, underwent positive selection for CCR7 and left out terminally differentiated effector memory CD45RA+ cells. This specimen belongs to a study of shared clonotypes between healthy human individuals. Broader study findings: The naive CD4 repertoires of a handful of donors were compared, and roughly 5% of clonotypes were shared. Tissues were not sampled, only blood, and their repertoires likely differ.

Per germline, CDR1 SEHNR and CDR2 FQNEAQ (reference sequence). The CDR3 is 15 amino acids. Losses at the gene ends were 1 base for V and 3 bases for J; bases not matched to a gene: 1. The TCR comes from a man between 18 and 29 years old in good health. Input material: naive CD8+ T cells sorted from blood. The rearrangement links TRBV7-9 to TRBJ2-2, with 8 bases that match TRBD2. CDR3 DNA sequence: TGTGCCAGCAGCTTAGTTAGCGGGGACACCGGGGAGCTGTTTTTT. Protein sequence: CASSLVSGDTGELFF.